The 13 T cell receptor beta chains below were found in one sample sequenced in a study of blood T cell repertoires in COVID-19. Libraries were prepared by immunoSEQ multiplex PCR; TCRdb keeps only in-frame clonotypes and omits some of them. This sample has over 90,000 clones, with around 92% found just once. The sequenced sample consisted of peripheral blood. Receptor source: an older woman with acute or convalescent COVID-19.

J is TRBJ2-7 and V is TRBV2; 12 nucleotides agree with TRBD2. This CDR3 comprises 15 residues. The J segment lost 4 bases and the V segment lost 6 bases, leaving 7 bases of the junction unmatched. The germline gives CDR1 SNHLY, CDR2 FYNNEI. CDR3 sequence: CASRPTSGRGYEQYV. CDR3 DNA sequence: TGTGCCAGCAGGCCGACTAGCGGGAGAGGTTACGAGCAGTACGTC.

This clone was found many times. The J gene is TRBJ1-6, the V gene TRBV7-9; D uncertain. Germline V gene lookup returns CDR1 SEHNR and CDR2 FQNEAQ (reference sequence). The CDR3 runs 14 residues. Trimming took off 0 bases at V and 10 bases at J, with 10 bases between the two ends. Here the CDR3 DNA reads TGTGCCAGCAGCTTAGCGTCGGCTAGCTCACCCCTCCACTTT. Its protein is CASSLASASSPLHF.

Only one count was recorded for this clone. CDR3 sequence: CASSPGTSGTGELFF. For the CDR3, the DNA is TGCGCCAGCAGCCCCGGGACTAGCGGTACCGGGGAGCTGTTTTTT. The gene calls are TRBV5-1 and TRBJ2-2, with 11 bases identical to TRBD2. V was clipped by 4 bases and J by 5 bases; unmatched bases: 4. Per germline, CDR1 SGHRS and CDR2 YFSETQ. The CDR3 covers 15 residues.

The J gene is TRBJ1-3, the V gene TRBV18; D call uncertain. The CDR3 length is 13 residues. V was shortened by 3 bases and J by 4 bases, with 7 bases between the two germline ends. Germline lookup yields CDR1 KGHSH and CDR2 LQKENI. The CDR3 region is CASSPSFGNTIYF. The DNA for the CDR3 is TGTGCCAGCTCACCCTCCTTCGGAAACACCATATATTTT.

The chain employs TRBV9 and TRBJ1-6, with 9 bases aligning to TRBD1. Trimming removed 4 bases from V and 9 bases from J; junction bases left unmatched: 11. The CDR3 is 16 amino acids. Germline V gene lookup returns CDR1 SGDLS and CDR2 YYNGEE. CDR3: CASSLLGQGIPSPLHF. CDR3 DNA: TGTGCCAGCAGCCTATTGGGACAGGGAATACCTTCACCCCTCCACTTT. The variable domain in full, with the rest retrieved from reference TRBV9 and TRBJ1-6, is DSGVTQTPKHLITATGQRVTLRCSPRSGDLSVYWYQQSLDQGLQFLIQYYNGEERAKGNILERFSAQQFPDLHSELNLSSLELGDSALYFCASSLLGQGIPSPLHFGNGTRLTVT.

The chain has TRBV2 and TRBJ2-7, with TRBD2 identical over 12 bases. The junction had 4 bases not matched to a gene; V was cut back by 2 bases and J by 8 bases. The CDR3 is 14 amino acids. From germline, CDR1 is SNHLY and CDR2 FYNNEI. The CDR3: CASSESSGRAKQYV. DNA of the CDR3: TGTGCCAGCAGTGAATCTAGCGGGAGGGCCAAGCAGTACGTC.

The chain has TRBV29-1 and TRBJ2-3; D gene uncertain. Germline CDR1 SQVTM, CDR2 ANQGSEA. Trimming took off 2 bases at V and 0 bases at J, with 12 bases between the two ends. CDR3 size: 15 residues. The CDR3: CSVELYDKSTDTQYF. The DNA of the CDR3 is TGCAGCGTTGAACTCTATGACAAAAGCACAGATACGCAGTATTTT.

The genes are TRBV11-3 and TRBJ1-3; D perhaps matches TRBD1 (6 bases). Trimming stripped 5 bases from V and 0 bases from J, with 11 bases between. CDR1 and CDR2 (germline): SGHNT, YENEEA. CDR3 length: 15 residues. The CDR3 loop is CASSVDSTSGNTIYF. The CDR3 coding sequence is TGTGCCAGCAGCGTGGACAGCACCTCTGGAAACACCATATATTTT.

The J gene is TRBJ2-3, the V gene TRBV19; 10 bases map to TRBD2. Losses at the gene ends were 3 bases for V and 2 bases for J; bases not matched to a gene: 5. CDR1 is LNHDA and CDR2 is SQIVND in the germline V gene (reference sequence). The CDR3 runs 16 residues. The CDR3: CASSMGTSANTDTQYF. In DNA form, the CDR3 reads TGTGCCAGTAGTATGGGGACTAGCGCCAACACAGATACGCAGTATTTT. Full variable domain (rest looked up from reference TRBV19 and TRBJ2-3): DGGITQSPKYLFRKEGQNVTLSCEQNLNHDAMYWYRQDPGQGLRLIYYSQIVNDFQKGDIAEGYSVSREKKESFPLTVTSAQKNPTAFYLCASSMGTSANTDTQYFGPGTRLTVL.

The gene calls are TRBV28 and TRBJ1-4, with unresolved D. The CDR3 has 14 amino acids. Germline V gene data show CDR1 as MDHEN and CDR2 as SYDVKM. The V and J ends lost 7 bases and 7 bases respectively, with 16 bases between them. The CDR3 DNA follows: TGTGCCAGCAACCGATTCAGTGAGGTTGAAAAACTGTTTTTT. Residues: CASNRFSEVEKLFF.

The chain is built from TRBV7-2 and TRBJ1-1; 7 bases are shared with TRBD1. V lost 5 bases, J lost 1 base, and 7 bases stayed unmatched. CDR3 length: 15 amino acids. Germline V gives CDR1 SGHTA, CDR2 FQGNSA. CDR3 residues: CASSPLGGQNTEAFF. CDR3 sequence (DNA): TGTGCCAGCAGCCCGTTAGGGGGCCAGAACACTGAAGCTTTCTTT.

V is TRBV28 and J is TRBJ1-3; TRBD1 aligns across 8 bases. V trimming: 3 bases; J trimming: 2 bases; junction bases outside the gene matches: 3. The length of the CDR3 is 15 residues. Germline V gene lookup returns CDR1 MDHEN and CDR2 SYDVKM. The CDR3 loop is CASSFQTGAGNTIYF. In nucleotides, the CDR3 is TGTGCCAGCAGTTTCCAGACAGGGGCTGGAAACACCATATATTTT.

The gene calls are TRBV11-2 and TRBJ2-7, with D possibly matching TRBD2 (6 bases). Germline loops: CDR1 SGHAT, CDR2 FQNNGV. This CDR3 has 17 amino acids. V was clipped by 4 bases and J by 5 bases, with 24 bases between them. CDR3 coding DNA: TGTGCCAGCAGCTCCGGACTTCGAGGGTTGGGGGGTGACGAGCAGTACTTC. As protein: CASSSGLRGLGGDEQYF.